This T cell receptor (beta chain) came from a study of control samples from healthy donors and cancer patients. Generated by immunoSEQ multiplex PCR, the TCRdb table keeps only in-frame clones and is missing some. This sample carries about 120,000 clones, approximately 93% of them seen once, and the ten largest clones take more than 2%. CDR1 is MNHEY, CDR2 SMNVEV, per germline (reference sequence). CDR3 length: 13 residues. V was clipped by 5 bases and J by 1 base, with 6 bases between them. Input material: blood. The V call is TRBV27, the J call TRBJ1-5, with unresolved D. The receptor was isolated from a man aged 25-45 years in good health. This CDR3 reads CASSRGSNQPQHF. The CDR3, as DNA: TGTGCCAGCAGTCGCGGGAGCAATCAGCCCCAGCATTTT.